Many counts were recorded for the clone carrying this T cell receptor beta chain. As yet, its antigen is unknown. These data come from a study of T cells in Graves' hyperthyroidism and ophthalmopathy. General study points: Prediction of ophthalmopathy progression came a median around 6 months pre-onset. By a 13 V-J model, ophthalmopathy was set apart from stable hyperthyroidism.

Patients showing uncontrolled infection, other autoimmune disease, pregnancy or lactation were ineligible. Fresh peripheral blood, 8 to 10 ml, was the source of the PBMCs. Regions amplified from RNA transcripts were the TCR beta CDR3 regions. HTBI primers drove first-round RT-PCR of the TCR CDR3. TCRdb reanalysed the multiplex PCR reads using MiXCR and keeps one entry per CDR3 protein. The data hold about 520,000 distinct CDR3 sequences, with around 21% observed a single time. Germline lookup yields CDR1 MNHNS and CDR2 SASEGT. J was trimmed by 9 bases and V by 6 bases; bases with no gene match: 8. The CDR3 spans 14 residues.

The source is a man younger than 30 with Graves' hyperthyroidism. Sequencing was carried out using blood. This chain connects TRBV6-1 to TRBJ1-5, with TRBD1 matching over 10 bases. The CDR3 DNA reads TGTGCCAGCAGGCGACAGGGGGCGAATTGGCCCCAGCATTTT. Translation: CASRRQGANWPQHF.